Below, 24 T cell receptor beta chains from the same sample are listed, as sequenced in a study of OX40 agonist ivuxolimab in advanced cancers. The data were produced by immunoSEQ multiplex PCR, yet TCRdb's version contains in-frame clones alone and is incomplete. The sample contains about 93,000 clones, 94% of which appear only once. Sample: CD4+ or CD8+ T cells sorted from blood, taken in a trial of the OX40 agonist ivuxolimab. These receptors all come from an adult with an advanced solid tumor such as melanoma, head and neck, liver or kidney cancer.

V gene TRBV7-8 combines with J gene TRBJ2-7; D is ambiguous. Germline V gives CDR1 SGHVS, CDR2 FQNEAQ. V dropped 4 bases and J dropped 6 bases, with 7 bases sitting between them. The CDR3 has 11 residues. The CDR3 region has the DNA TGTGCCAGCAGCTCTACTGGCGAGCAGTACTTC. Protein product: CASSSTGEQYF.

The CDR3 DNA reads TGCGCCAGCAGCCAAGAGGACGTGGGGAGCGGGGGGACCTACGAGCAGTACTTC. Its protein is CASSQEDVGSGGTYEQYF. The chain is built from TRBV4-3 and TRBJ2-7; 9 bases are a match to TRBD2. This CDR3 contains 18 residues. Germline V gene lookup returns CDR1 LGHNA and CDR2 YSLEER. V lost 0 bases to trimming and J lost 2 bases; unmatched junction nucleotides: 11.

J is TRBJ2-1 and V is TRBV4-1; D gene ambiguous. Germline loops: CDR1 MGHRA, CDR2 YSYEKL. This CDR3 spans 14 amino acids. Trimming cost V 1 base and J 3 bases, with 7 bases left between them. CDR3 region: CASSQVPGYNEQFF. CDR3 DNA: TGCGCCAGCAGCCAAGTCCCAGGCTACAATGAGCAGTTCTTC.

The rearrangement links TRBV5-1 to TRBJ2-2; 8 bases map to TRBD1. The CDR3 contains 13 residues. Germline V CDR1 and CDR2: SGHRS, YFSETQ. J lost 11 bases, V lost 5 bases, and 8 bases had no gene match. In nucleotides, the CDR3 is TGCGCCAGCAGGCAACCGGACAGGGTAGAGCTGTTTTTT. This translates into CASRQPDRVELFF. The full variable domain, completed using reference TRBV5-1 and TRBJ2-2, is KAGVTQTPRYLIKTRGQQVTLSCSPISGHRSVSWYQQTPGQGLQFLFEYFSETQRNKGNFPGRFSGRQFSNSRSEMNVSTLELGDSALYLCASRQPDRVELFFGEGSRLTVL.

CDR3 sequence reads: CASSDPQSMNTEAFF. DNA for the CDR3: TGTGCCAGCAGTGACCCCCAGTCCATGAACACTGAAGCTTTCTTT. V gene TRBV6-1 combines with J gene TRBJ1-1; D is unclear. V lost 3 bases and J lost 0, with 11 bases in between. This CDR3 comprises 15 residues. Germline V gene lookup returns CDR1 MNHNS and CDR2 SASEGT.

This chain uses TRBV6-5 with TRBJ2-2; 12 bases are a match to TRBD2. V gave up 6 bases and J gave up 4 bases; unmatched junction bases: 3. Germline V gives CDR1 MNHEY, CDR2 SVGAGI. CDR3 length: 15 amino acids. The CDR3 DNA reads as TGTGCCAGCAGCCTAGCGGGAGGGTTCACCGGGGAGCTGTTTTTT. Translation gives CASSLAGGFTGELFF.

The chain has TRBV5-1 and TRBJ1-4, with D uncertain. Looked up from germline, CDR1 is SGHRS and CDR2 is YFSETQ. The V end lost 4 bases, the J end lost 7 bases, and 17 bases lay between the germline ends. The CDR3 runs to 15 residues. CDR3 sequence: CASSRITGMGEKLFF. Here the CDR3 DNA reads TGCGCCAGCAGCCGAATAACGGGGATGGGTGAAAAACTGTTTTTT.

This clone was detected a few times. This sequence joins TRBV13 and TRBJ2-1; no clear D gene. The CDR3 is 16 amino acids. Looked up from germline, CDR1 is PRHDT and CDR2 is FYEKMQ (reference sequence). V was clipped by 5 bases and J by 3 bases, with 17 bases between them. The CDR3 DNA sequence: TGTGCCAGCAGCACCTACAGCGATCGAGTCTACAATGAGCAGTTCTTC. It encodes CASSTYSDRVYNEQFF.

The chain employs TRBV5-1 and TRBJ2-7, with D possibly being TRBD1 (5 bases). The ends were cut back, 4 bases at V and 0 bases at J, with 11 bases in the middle. From germline, CDR1 is SGHRS and CDR2 YFSETQ. The CDR3 is 14 amino acids. The DNA of the CDR3 is TGCGCCAGCAGCATTGGGGCGGCCTCCTACGAGCAGTACTTC. Protein product: CASSIGAASYEQYF.

The chain is built from TRBV7-2 and TRBJ2-3; 7 bases fit TRBD2. The germline V gene encodes CDR1 SGHTA and CDR2 FQGNSA. V shed 7 bases, J shed 5 bases, and the junction held 9 bases outside the gene matches. The CDR3 length is 14 residues. The CDR3 coding sequence is TGTGCCAGCAATTGGGGGGGAGCTTTAGATACGCAGTATTTT. It is translated as CASNWGGALDTQYF.

The chain is built from TRBV7-2 and TRBJ1-1, with D unresolved. V dropped 5 bases and J dropped 4 bases, with 11 bases sitting between them. This CDR3 comprises 13 residues. Germline V gives CDR1 SGHTA, CDR2 FQGNSA. The CDR3 nucleotides are TGTGCCAGCAGCCCTAACAGAGGCACTGAAGCTTTCTTT. Amino acid sequence: CASSPNRGTEAFF.

The chain is built from TRBV7-2 and TRBJ2-7; 8 bases align to TRBD2. From germline, CDR1 is SGHTA and CDR2 FQGNSA. The CDR3 extends over 16 amino acids. J was trimmed by 0 bases and V by 7 bases; bases with no gene match: 11. The CDR3 DNA follows: TGTGCCAGCACCCACACAGGGACTAGGGACTCCTACGAGCAGTACTTC. Amino acids: CASTHTGTRDSYEQYF.

The V gene is TRBV7-2, the J gene TRBJ2-1; D gene ambiguous. The CDR3 has 12 residues. Germline V gene sequence: CDR1 SGHTA, CDR2 FQGNSA. Trimming cost V 4 bases and J 6 bases, with 7 bases left between them. This CDR3 reads CASSSYSNEQFF. CDR3 coding DNA: TGTGCCAGCAGCTCCTACTCCAATGAGCAGTTCTTC.

The V call is TRBV9, the J call TRBJ1-1; the D is unclear. The CDR3 covers 14 residues. With 0 bases removed from V and 2 bases from J, the gap between germline ends came to 8 bases. The germline V gene encodes CDR1 SGDLS and CDR2 YYNGEE. The CDR3 spells CASSVDTVNTEAFF. Written as DNA, the CDR3 is TGTGCCAGCAGCGTAGATACAGTAAACACTGAAGCTTTCTTT.

The V and J genes are TRBV2 and TRBJ2-7; 10 bases agree with TRBD2. Germline lookup yields CDR1 SNHLY and CDR2 FYNNEI. The CDR3 extends over 16 amino acids. V lost 4 bases and J lost 0; bases outside the gene matches: 6. CDR3 DNA: TGTGCCAGCAGTGGAACTAGCGGGATAAACTCCTACGAGCAGTACTTC. Translated: CASSGTSGINSYEQYF.

The gene calls are TRBV27 and TRBJ2-7, with D possibly matching TRBD2 (7 bases). V lost 0 bases to trimming and J lost 3 bases, with 15 bases between them. The CDR3 is 16 residues long. CDR1 and CDR2 (germline): MNHEY, SMNVEV (reference sequence). CDR3 DNA sequence: TGTGCCAGCAGTTTATCGGGGGGGCTGCGGGTCTACGAGCAGTACTTC. Protein: CASSLSGGLRVYEQYF.

The rearrangement links TRBV9 to TRBJ2-1, with D uncertain. The ends were cut back, 1 base at V and 3 bases at J, with 11 bases in the middle. Germline V gene sequence: CDR1 SGDLS, CDR2 YYNGEE. The CDR3 totals 15 residues. The CDR3 nucleotides are TGTGCCAGCAGCGTATCCGGGTTTCGCTACAATGAGCAGTTCTTC. Protein product: CASSVSGFRYNEQFF.

The V gene is TRBV28, the J gene TRBJ1-1, with 7 bases matching TRBD1. Germline V lookup: CDR1 MDHEN, CDR2 SYDVKM. V shed 1 base and J 0 bases; nucleotides not matched to a gene: 2. The CDR3 has 15 residues. This CDR3 is CASSLSGGLNTEAFF. The CDR3 bases are TGTGCCAGCAGTTTATCAGGGGGTTTGAACACTGAAGCTTTCTTT.

J is TRBJ2-1 and V is TRBV6-5; D is unclear. This CDR3 comprises 13 residues. The ends were cut back, 0 bases at V and 2 bases at J, with 2 bases in the middle. The germline CDR1 and CDR2 sequences are MNHEY and SVGAGI. The CDR3 here is CASSYSAYNEQFF. CDR3 bases: TGTGCCAGCAGTTACTCAGCCTACAATGAGCAGTTCTTC.

The chain combines TRBV27 with TRBJ1-1; a possible D gene is TRBD1 (6 bases). The CDR3 extends over 12 amino acids. CDR1 MNHEY and CDR2 SMNVEV come from the germline V gene (reference sequence). The ends were cut back, 7 bases at V and 5 bases at J, with 11 bases in the middle. The CDR3 is CASMSQGTEAFF. CDR3 nucleotides: TGTGCCAGCATGTCACAGGGTACTGAAGCTTTCTTT.

The chain carries TRBV19 and TRBJ2-1; D gene unclear. The CDR3 is 13 amino acids. Trimming removed 9 bases from V and 0 bases from J, with 9 bases in between. Germline V gene lookup returns CDR1 LNHDA and CDR2 SQIVND (reference sequence). The CDR3 loop reads CASGLSSYNEQFF. CDR3 nucleotide sequence: TGTGCCAGCGGCTTGAGCTCCTACAATGAGCAGTTCTTC.

The chain uses TRBV28 and TRBJ1-2; 12 bases line up with TRBD1. V was clipped by 1 base and J by 7 bases; unmatched bases: 7. This CDR3 is 16 amino acids long. CDR1 is MDHEN, CDR2 SYDVKM, per germline. The CDR3 sequence is CASSLYPGTGGVGYTF. The CDR3 DNA reads TGTGCCAGCAGTTTATACCCCGGGACAGGGGGCGTTGGCTACACCTTC.

The chain couples TRBV2 to TRBJ2-5; D might be TRBD1 or TRBD2, each matching 5 bases. V was trimmed by 7 bases and J by 1 base, leaving 19 bases between them. Germline CDR1 and CDR2: SNHLY and FYNNEI. This CDR3 is 16 amino acids long. CDR3 DNA: TGTGCCAGCACCATAGGACACCGGGGAACCCAAGAGACCCAGTACTTC. The encoded protein is CASTIGHRGTQETQYF.

This clone has only one observation. This chain links TRBV12-5 with TRBJ1-5; D is ambiguous. CDR3 size: 13 residues. V lost 6 bases and J lost 1, with 7 bases in between. Per germline, CDR1 LGHNT and CDR2 FRNRAP. The CDR3 DNA follows: TGTGCTAGTGGCCTTGAGAGCAATCAGCCCCAGCATTTT. Amino acids: CASGLESNQPQHF.